These T cell receptor beta chains were read from a single sample in a study of blood T cell repertoires in COVID-19. Assay: immunoSEQ multiplex PCR; the TCRdb copy retains only in-frame clones and omits some. The repertoire includes about 74,000 clones, 88% of them detected once, and approximately 1.9% sits in the top ten. The source material was peripheral blood. Receptor source: a woman of 80 years or more with active or convalescent COVID-19. Both conserved end residues are part of each CDR3. D genes are given only for firm matches. Clone size, where shown, is once, few, many, or a class for clones that have expanded.

d_gene	v_gene	len	abundance	j_gene	CDR3aa	CDR3nt
.	TRBV7-7	14	.	TRBJ2-5	CASSKQAIQETQYF	TGTGCTAGCAGCAAACAGGCGATCCAAGAGACCCAGTACTTC
TRBD1	TRBV5-1	16	.	TRBJ1-1	CASSYRQGLAFTEAFF	TGCGCCAGCAGCTACCGACAGGGCCTCGCCTTCACTGAAGCTTTCTTT
.	TRBV6-2/TRBV6-3	11	.	TRBJ2-7	CASSFPNEQYF	TGTGCCAGCAGTTTTCCCAACGAGCAGTACTTC
TRBD1	TRBV18	14	.	TRBJ2-7	CASSPGQDYYEQYF	TGTGCCAGCTCACCGGGACAGGATTATTACGAGCAGTACTTC
TRBD1	TRBV28	14	.	TRBJ2-4	CASSDRGTKNIQYF	TGTGCCAGCAGCGACAGGGGGACCAAAAACATTCAGTACTTC
.	TRBV12-3/TRBV12-4	12	few	TRBJ1-5	CASSLAPQPQHF	TGTGCCAGCAGTTTGGCCCCTCAGCCCCAGCATTTT
.	TRBV14	13	once	TRBJ2-5	CASSQNYQETQYF	TGTGCCAGCAGCCAGAACTACCAAGAGACCCAGTACTTC
.	TRBV2	19	.	TRBJ1-5	CASRGDRSKLGFWFQPQHF	TGTGCCAGCCGGGGAGACAGGTCTAAACTAGGGTTTTGGTTTCAGCCCCAGCATTTT
.	TRBV6-1	16	.	TRBJ1-5	CASSATGSASNQPQHF	TGTGCCAGCAGTGCCACCGGGTCCGCTAGCAATCAGCCCCAGCATTTT
.	TRBV5-1	17	.	TRBJ2-2	CASSPRPSGSGNGELFF	TGCGCCAGCAGCCCCCGACCGTCGGGGAGTGGGAACGGGGAGCTGTTTTTT
TRBD2	TRBV9	15	once	TRBJ2-1	CASSGGTSGHNEQFF	TGTGCCAGCAGCGGAGGGACTAGCGGGCACAATGAGCAGTTCTTC
.	TRBV7-8	14	.	TRBJ2-7	CASSRGTSIREQYF	TGTGCCAGCAGCCGCGGGACTTCCATCCGCGAGCAGTACTTC
TRBD1	TRBV2	14	few	TRBJ2-2	CASSRQGAFGELFF	TGTGCCAGCAGTCGACAGGGGGCTTTCGGGGAGCTGTTTTTT
TRBD1	TRBV2	14	once	TRBJ1-1	CASERDREDTEAFF	TGTGCCAGCGAGCGGGACAGGGAGGACACTGAAGCTTTCTTT
TRBD1	TRBV5-4	15	.	TRBJ2-2	CASSRGTGGTGELFF	TGTGCCAGCAGCCGAGGGACAGGGGGCACCGGGGAGCTGTTTTTT
.	TRBV19	15	.	TRBJ1-1	CASSIVREMNTEAFF	TGTGCCAGTAGTATAGTGCGGGAGATGAACACTGAAGCTTTCTTT
TRBD1	TRBV6-6	14	.	TRBJ2-1	CASSATGVINEQFF	TGTGCCAGCAGTGCAACAGGGGTGATCAATGAGCAGTTCTTC
.	TRBV9	14	.	TRBJ2-3	CASSVGGSTDTQYF	TGTGCCAGCAGCGTAGGAGGGAGCACAGATACGCAGTATTTT
.	TRBV5-3	13	.	TRBJ1-4	CARSLGGNGKLFF	TGTGCCAGAAGCTTGGGAGGGAATGGAAAACTGTTTTTT
.	TRBV15	12	.	TRBJ2-7	CATSRSSYEQYF	TGTGCCACCAGCAGATCGAGTTACGAGCAGTACTTC
.	TRBV3-1/TRBV3-2	15	.	TRBJ1-2	CASSQDSIGTFGYTF	TGTGCCAGCAGCCAAGATTCGATCGGGACATTTGGCTACACCTTC
.	TRBV9	14	.	TRBJ2-1	CASSISSSYNEQFF	TGTGCCAGCAGCATATCCAGCTCCTACAATGAGCAGTTCTTC
.	TRBV11-3	13	.	TRBJ1-2	CASSQRNRPHTSF	TGTGCCAGCAGCCAAAGGAACAGGCCCCATACATCCTTC
.	TRBV7-2	13	.	TRBJ2-5	CASRPQGQETQYF	TGTGCCAGCAGACCACAGGGTCAAGAGACCCAGTACTTC
TRBD1	TRBV6-6	13	.	TRBJ1-2	CASSGTGGDGYTF	TGTGCCAGCAGCGGGACAGGGGGAGATGGCTACACCTTC
TRBD1	TRBV5-1	16	.	TRBJ1-1	CASSLVAGGLNTEAFF	TGCGCCAGCAGCTTGGTAGCAGGGGGGTTGAACACTGAAGCTTTCTTT
.	TRBV11-2	16	.	TRBJ2-2	CASSLTGSPSAGELFF	TGTGCCAGCAGCTTAACCGGGAGCCCTTCGGCCGGGGAGCTGTTTTTT
.	TRBV19	15	.	TRBJ1-6	CASSIRQGENSPLHF	TGTGCCAGTAGTATCCGGCAGGGTGAAAATTCACCCCTCCACTTT
TRBD1	TRBV5-6	13	once	TRBJ2-7	CASRPTGSYEQYF	TGTGCCAGCAGGCCGACAGGGTCCTACGAGCAGTACTTC
TRBD1	TRBV3-1/TRBV3-2	15	.	TRBJ2-2	CASSQRTGGQGVLFF	TGTGCCAGCAGCCAGAGGACAGGGGGCCAAGGGGTGCTGTTTTTT
.	TRBV5-1	15	.	TRBJ2-1	CASSPPGGLYNEQFF	TGCGCCAGCAGTCCGCCAGGCGGGCTTTACAATGAGCAGTTCTTC
TRBD2	TRBV24-1	15	.	TRBJ2-5	CATSDPGLARETQYF	TGTGCCACCAGTGATCCCGGACTAGCTCGGGAGACCCAGTACTTC
.	TRBV5-1	14	.	TRBJ2-2	CASSLQAVTGELFF	TGCGCCAGCAGCTTGCAGGCCGTCACCGGGGAGCTGTTTTTT
TRBD1	TRBV9	14	.	TRBJ1-3	CASSGQVSGNTIYF	TGTGCCAGCAGTGGACAGGTCTCTGGAAACACCATATATTTT
TRBD1	TRBV19	15	.	TRBJ1-6	CASSIVGQGNSPLHF	TGTGCCAGTAGTATAGTGGGACAGGGCAATTCACCCCTCCACTTT
.	TRBV7-9	16	.	TRBJ1-6	CASSLGSYSYNSPLHF	TGTGCCAGCAGCTTAGGCAGTTACTCCTATAATTCACCCCTCCACTTT
TRBD1	TRBV7-9	14	.	TRBJ1-4	CASSYRGPNEKLFF	TGTGCCAGCAGCTACAGGGGACCTAATGAAAAACTGTTTTTT
TRBD1	TRBV7-2	15	once	TRBJ1-1	CASSLVDRGRTEAFF	TGTGCCAGCAGCTTAGTTGACAGGGGGCGAACTGAAGCTTTCTTT
.	TRBV11-3	13	.	TRBJ1-3	CASSQSSRNTIYF	TGTGCCAGCAGCCAGTCTTCGCGGAACACCATATATTTT
.	TRBV24-1	15	.	TRBJ2-1	CATSEGDSSYNEQFF	TGTGCCACCAGTGAAGGAGACAGTTCCTACAATGAGCAGTTCTTC
TRBD2	TRBV7-2	16	.	TRBJ2-7	CASSPRGLAGTYEQYF	TGTGCCAGCAGCCCCCGGGGCCTAGCGGGGACCTACGAGCAGTACTTC
TRBD1	TRBV4-3	17	.	TRBJ2-1	CASSQEVQGGSYNEQFF	TGCGCCAGCAGCCAAGAGGTACAGGGGGGCTCCTACAATGAGCAGTTCTTC
TRBD2	TRBV6-1	14	.	TRBJ2-1	CASSNGLGAYEQFF	TGTGCCAGCAGCAACGGACTAGGGGCATATGAGCAGTTCTTC
.	TRBV7-2	16	.	TRBJ2-1	CASSLGGPVPYNEQFF	TGTGCCAGCAGCTTAGGGGGGCCCGTACCTTACAATGAGCAGTTCTTC
.	TRBV6-1	17	.	TRBJ1-6	CASSEKGVGSYNSPLHF	TGTGCCAGCAGTGAAAAAGGGGTAGGATCCTATAATTCACCCCTCCACTTT
TRBD1	TRBV27	15	.	TRBJ1-2	CASSFVGQGNYGYTF	TGTGCCAGCAGTTTCGTAGGACAGGGAAACTATGGCTACACCTTC
TRBD1	TRBV5-1	12	.	TRBJ2-5	CASKTGKETQYF	TGCGCCAGCAAGACAGGGAAAGAGACCCAGTACTTC
TRBD2	TRBV7-8	16	.	TRBJ2-3	CASSRGTSGSTDTQYF	TGTGCCAGCAGCAGAGGGACTAGCGGGAGCACAGATACGCAGTATTTT
.	TRBV29-1	13	.	TRBJ1-1	CSVPRGIDTEAFF	TGCAGCGTCCCTCGGGGGATCGACACTGAAGCTTTCTTT
.	TRBV3-1/TRBV3-2	12	.	TRBJ1-2	CASSPQGVGYTF	TGTGCCAGCAGCCCTCAAGGGGTTGGCTACACCTTC
TRBD1	TRBV4-1	18	.	TRBJ1-5	CASSPQYGTGGRNQPQHF	TGCGCCAGCAGCCCCCAATATGGGACAGGGGGCCGCAATCAGCCCCAGCATTTT
TRBD1	TRBV15	17	.	TRBJ1-2	CATSRAANQGVNYGYTF	TGTGCCACCAGCAGAGCAGCGAACCAGGGGGTTAACTATGGCTACACCTTC
.	TRBV21-1	12	.	TRBJ1-1	CASSYQGPEAFF	TGTGCCAGCAGCTATCAGGGGCCCGAAGCTTTCTTT